The present T cell receptor beta chain was sequenced within a study of blood T cell repertoires in COVID-19 (TCRdb year 2020). Concerning the study at large: Samples from collaborators originated in the United States, Italy and Spain and spanned both the acute and convalescent phases of COVID-19. Subjects who had been exposed to COVID-19, were actively infected with it, or had recovered from it provided the deeply sampled blood TCRbeta repertoires that made up the dataset. Where available, HLA class I and class II types were obtained from metadata supplied by the sample provider rather than from assay-based typing. The material from the prospective study consisted of cDNA or gDNA derived from T cells, B-cell-depleted T cells, or PBMCs. A de-identified subject ID, COVID-19 status, age in years and sex were almost always included in the sample metadata. The repertoires were released in a freely available public database meant as a resource for research on the immune response to SARS-CoV-2. The samples were drawn from the first 160 participants of the ongoing ImmuneRACE study and from 950 to 1,500 subjects provided by 6 global collaborators.

This clone has a handful of counts. The antigen it recognizes is unknown. One base away there is no much larger clone; base qualities are not given. The immunoSEQ Assay, a bias-controlled multiplex PCR, was used to amplify TCRbeta CDR3 regions from genomic DNA. On the study's bioinformatics: Nucleated cell counts per sample were estimated from amplification of reference gene primers within the assay. Sequence reads were collapsed and filtered to measure the absolute abundance of every unique TCRbeta CDR3 rearrangement. For each sample, productive Simpson clonality was calculated as the square root of Simpson's diversity index across productive rearrangements. The clones in this table, taken by TCRdb from immuneACCESS, are in-frame only. Not every clone is retained; where verified, under half of the shortfall comes from an unresolved V gene, and the cause of the rest is unknown. V, J and clone size reflect that table, while D and trimming were determined from the DNA. This sample lists approximately 260,000 clones; around 86% were detected once. The ten largest clones represent 2.5% to 3.5% of the sample.

The research as a whole found: The quantity of clinical and demographic metadata differed by source and by participant and was supplied without curation.

Reading the germline V gene gives CDR1 MNHEY and CDR2 SVGAGI. Including the terminal cysteine and phenylalanine, the CDR3 comprises 15 residues. Only the CDR3 DNA stays, 45 bases, in frame from base 1. V is reduced by 5 bases and J by 0 bases, leaving a spacing of 14 bases between them. In the prospective study, participants were roughly 18 to 100 years old, resided in fewer than 25 geographic areas of the United States, and were enrolled through a virtual design. Cohort assignment in the prospective study relied on participant-reported clinical history from a screening survey and a study questionnaire. Each participant in the prospective study had whole blood, serum and a nasopharyngeal or oropharyngeal swab collected by mobile phlebotomists. Over an approximately 2-month period, participants in the prospective study had the option of providing additional blood draws and questionnaires. Before DNA extraction, blood samples from the prospective study were shipped at room temperature or frozen.

Recombination joined TRBV6-5 with TRBJ2-7; 6 matching bases give a weak D call of TRBD1. The specimen was PBMCs or T cells enriched from blood (not recorded which). The sequence was collected from a woman aged 40-49 years with acute COVID-19. The CDR3 protein is CASSLSPDSSYEQYF. The DNA is as follows: TGTGCCAGCAGTCTATCCCCGGACAGCTCCTACGAGCAGTACTTC.